This is a list of T cell receptor beta chains from one sample in a study of human T cells and chemical hapten exposure. TCRdb itself ran the RACE reads through MiXCR, one entry per CDR3 protein. Of 74,000 or so distinct CDR3 sequences listed, roughly 10% were seen once; the top ten hold 3.5%. Material: whole blood, obtained in connection with sensitization to the hapten diphenylcyclopropenone (DPC). The receptors stem from an older woman with alopecia areata. Some clones in this sample may be carry-over from other donors' samples. Each CDR3 is given with its conserved first and last residue. The order of the fields is J gene, D gene, V gene, clone size, CDR3 protein, CDR3 DNA. D genes are given only for firm matches. Clone size appears in some rows only: once, few, many, or a class for an expanded clone.

TRBJ2-5,TRBD2,TRBV7-9,.,CASSLTGTSRAETQYF,TGTGCCAGCAGTTTGACCGGGACTAGCAGGGCAGAGACCCAGTACTTC
TRBJ1-1,.,TRBV30,.,CAWSTGRKDQAFF,TGTGCCTGGAGCACCGGACGGAAGGACCAAGCTTTCTTT
TRBJ2-7,.,TRBV4-1,few,CASSQESIYEQYF,TGCGCCAGCAGCCAAGAGAGTATTTACGAGCAGTACTTC
TRBJ2-7,TRBD2,TRBV27,many,CAGRRDYSYEQYF,TGTGCCGGACGCCGGGACTACTCCTACGAGCAGTACTTC
TRBJ1-5,TRBD1,TRBV10-1,many,CAIRDRGRVSSNQPQHF,TGCGCCATCCGGGACAGGGGGCGCGTTAGTAGCAATCAGCCCCAGCATTTT
TRBJ2-2,.,TRBV2,many,CASSGRDRNTGELFF,TGTGCCAGCAGTGGCCGGGATCGGAACACCGGGGAGCTGTTTTTT
TRBJ1-3,.,TRBV18,many,CASSHSMWRAGGNTIYF,TGTGCCAGCTCACATTCCATGTGGAGGGCCGGGGGAAACACCATATATTTT
TRBJ1-2,.,TRBV11-2,many,CASSFRTGDGYTF,TGTGCCAGCAGCTTCCGGACTGGAGATGGCTACACCTTC
TRBJ2-3,TRBD2,TRBV3-1,many,CASSKRGAEDTQYF,TGTGCCAGCAGCAAGCGGGGGGCGGAAGATACGCAGTATTTT
TRBJ1-1,.,TRBV12-5,.,CASGLRENTEAFF,TGTGCTAGTGGACTCAGGGAGAACACTGAAGCTTTCTTT
TRBJ2-3,.,TRBV6-1,many,CASQMGEPTDTQYF,TGTGCCAGCCAAATGGGGGAGCCCACAGATACGCAGTATTTT
TRBJ2-1,.,TRBV7-3,many,CASGGGGDEQFF,TGTGCCAGCGGCGGCGGGGGCGATGAGCAGTTCTTC
TRBJ1-1,.,TRBV27,many,CASSLTPRRTEAFF,TGTGCCAGCAGTTTAACTCCGAGGCGGACTGAAGCTTTCTTT
TRBJ1-2,.,TRBV3-1,few,CASSQAGRGYTF,TGTGCCAGCAGCCAAGCAGGGCGTGGCTACACCTTC
TRBJ2-5,TRBD2,TRBV20-1,many,CSASPRGRGLYQYF,TGCAGTGCTAGTCCGCGGGGGAGGGGACTATACCAGTACTTC
TRBJ1-5,.,TRBV27,few,CASSQTAINLNSNQPQHF,TGTGCCAGCAGTCAGACAGCGATCAACTTAAATAGCAATCAGCCCCAGCATTTT
TRBJ2-2,TRBD1,TRBV6-1,.,CASNGQGRAGTGELFF,TGTGCCAGCAACGGACAGGGTCGAGCTGGCACCGGGGAGCTGTTTTTT
TRBJ1-1,.,TRBV6-6,few,CASSDRSENTEAFF,TGTGCCAGCAGTGACAGGTCTGAGAACACTGAAGCTTTCTTT
TRBJ1-6,TRBD1,TRBV6-5,many,CASSSGGNSPLHF,TGTGCCAGCAGTTCAGGGGGAAATTCACCCCTCCACTTT
TRBJ2-5,.,TRBV5-1,.,CASSPGGQSIKVGTQYF,TGCGCCAGCAGCCCGGGGGGACAAAGCATCAAGGTTGGGACCCAGTACTTC
TRBJ2-2,.,TRBV29-1,few,CSGRRTNTGELFF,TGCAGCGGGCGACGGACGAACACCGGGGAGCTGTTTTTT
TRBJ2-5,.,TRBV6-5,.,CASSSPYQETQYF,TGTGCCAGCAGTTCCCCGTACCAAGAGACCCAGTACTTC
TRBJ1-1,.,TRBV7-3,.,CASRLRGSNTEAFF,TGTGCCAGCAGACTCCGGGGGTCGAACACTGAAGCTTTCTTT
TRBJ2-1,TRBD1,TRBV13,.,CASSSNLPDRVAYNEQFF,TGTGCCAGCAGCTCCAACCTCCCCGACAGGGTTGCTTACAATGAGCAGTTCTTC
TRBJ1-4,.,TRBV4-1,few,CASSQELPRQIPSTNEKLFF,TGCGCCAGCAGCCAAGAATTGCCCCGACAGATACCATCAACTAATGAAAAACTGTTTTTT
TRBJ2-1,TRBD2,TRBV20-1,many,CSAKPGLAGGSPLGEQFF,TGCAGTGCTAAGCCGGGACTAGCGGGGGGGTCTCCCCTCGGGGAGCAGTTCTTC
TRBJ2-7,.,TRBV3-1,many,CASSQRGYEQYF,TGTGCCAGCAGCCAACGGGGGTACGAGCAGTACTTC
TRBJ2-3,TRBD1,TRBV12-3/TRBV12-4,many,CASSLAERFQMGQGSSTDTQYF,TGTGCCAGCAGTTTAGCGGAACGATTTCAAATGGGACAGGGGTCTAGCACAGATACGCAGTATTTT
TRBJ2-5,.,TRBV29-1,many,CSVEVRGQETQYF,TGCAGCGTTGAGGTCAGGGGCCAAGAGACCCAGTACTTC
TRBJ1-1,.,TRBV10-3,few,CAISVTGTEAFF,TGTGCCATCAGTGTAACTGGGACTGAAGCTTTCTTT
TRBJ1-2,.,TRBV20-1,.,CSARDTRRNYGYTF,TGCAGTGCTAGAGATACAAGGAGGAACTATGGCTACACCTTC
TRBJ2-1,.,TRBV3-1,many,CASSLREGEQFF,TGTGCCAGCAGTCTGAGGGAAGGTGAGCAGTTCTTC
TRBJ2-1,.,TRBV11-2,.,CASSRLPGPFNEQFF,TGTGCCAGCAGTAGACTACCGGGACCTTTCAATGAGCAGTTCTTC
TRBJ2-2,.,TRBV18,many,CASSPRLQDTGELFF,TGTGCCAGCTCACCGAGACTACAAGACACCGGGGAGCTGTTTTTT
TRBJ2-3,.,TRBV15,few,CATSRDLYTQYF,TGTGCCACCAGCAGAGATCTGTATACGCAGTATTTT
TRBJ2-3,TRBD1,TRBV19,few,CARGVQSLRTGAKDTQYF,TGTGCCAGAGGAGTACAGAGCTTGAGGACAGGGGCGAAAGATACGCAGTATTTT
TRBJ2-7,TRBD1,TRBV9,few,CASSVSGTGSYEQYF,TGTGCCAGCAGCGTATCTGGGACAGGATCCTACGAGCAGTACTTC
TRBJ2-1,TRBD2,TRBV20-1,.,CSARDLAGGVGGEQFF,TGCAGTGCTAGAGATCTAGCCGGGGGGGTTGGTGGTGAGCAGTTCTTC
TRBJ1-4,.,TRBV2,many,CASSDARFNEKLFF,TGTGCCAGCAGTGATGCAAGATTTAATGAAAAACTGTTTTTT
TRBJ2-7,TRBD2,TRBV20-1,.,CSAIIRGGRYEQYF,TGCAGTGCTATCATCCGGGGGGGCAGGTACGAGCAGTACTTC
TRBJ1-1,.,TRBV5-5,.,CASSFGAGTEAFF,TGTGCCAGCAGCTTCGGGGCTGGGACTGAAGCTTTCTTT
TRBJ1-1,.,TRBV7-9,many,CASSLPPWGENTEAFF,TGTGCCAGCAGCTTACCACCCTGGGGAGAGAACACTGAAGCTTTCTTT
TRBJ2-3,.,TRBV9,few,CASSTTQGSTDTQYF,TGTGCCAGCAGCACCACACAGGGTAGCACAGATACGCAGTATTTT